The 5 T cell receptor beta chains in this list originate from one sample, sequenced in a study of cytomegalovirus exposure and HLA in healthy donors (dated by TCRdb to between 2016 and 2019). The library relied on the immunoSEQ multiplex PCR assay. A mixture of 60 forward primers for TCR Vbeta segments and 13 reverse primers for TCR Jbeta segments was used in the multiplex PCR. Drawn from immuneACCESS, this table holds only the in-frame rearrangements with V and J called that TCRdb kept. Clones are partly lost; checked studies trace under half to an unresolved V gene and leave the rest unexplained. In this sample's table one finds tens of thousands of clones. 3% to 4% of the sample belongs to the ten largest clones. Sample: PBMCs. These receptors came from a man aged 18 to 29 in good health and CMV-seropositive.

The chain couples TRBV2 to TRBJ2-2, with 12 bases aligning to TRBD2. Trimming at V came to 6 bases and at J to 4 bases, leaving 6 bases not matched to a gene. This CDR3 region has 16 residues. CDR1 is SNHLY, CDR2 FYNNEI, per germline. The CDR3 reads CASRPTLAGGTGELFF. The CDR3 coding sequence is TGTGCCAGCAGACCTACACTAGCGGGAGGCACCGGGGAGCTGTTTTTT.

The chain employs TRBV6-6 and TRBJ1-1; D is uncertain. The germline V gene has CDR1 MNHNY and CDR2 SVGAGI (reference sequence). The CDR3 has 13 amino acids. Trimming stripped 0 bases from V and 5 bases from J, with 7 bases between. The CDR3 sequence: CASSYSGETEAFF. The CDR3 nucleotides read TGTGCCAGCAGTTACTCCGGGGAGACTGAAGCTTTCTTT.

The rearrangement links TRBV2 to TRBJ2-7; maybe TRBD2 (6 bases). The V and J ends lost 4 bases and 9 bases respectively, with 13 bases between them. Germline CDR1 SNHLY, CDR2 FYNNEI. The CDR3 runs to 12 residues. The CDR3 sequence is CASSVAEHMQYF. Written as DNA, the CDR3 is TGTGCCAGCAGTGTAGCGGAGCACATGCAGTACTTC. The full variable domain, with the rest looked up from reference TRBV2 and TRBJ2-7, is EPEVTQTPSHQVTQMGQEVILRCVPISNHLYFYWYRQILGQKVEFLVSFYNNEISEKSEIFDDQFSVERPDGSNFTLKIRSTKLEDSAMYFCASSVAEHMQYFGPGTRLTVT.

This rearrangement joins TRBV6-1 to TRBJ2-7; 12 nucleotides align to TRBD1. The V and J ends lost 0 bases and 7 bases, in that order; junction bases with no gene match: 7. The CDR3 has 16 amino acids. Per the germline V gene, CDR1 is MNHNS and CDR2 is SASEGT. DNA of the CDR3: TGTGCCAGCAGTGAAGCGTCCGGGACAGGGGGCGGTGAGCAGTACTTC. Its protein product is CASSEASGTGGGEQYF.

The chain uses TRBV5-1 and TRBJ2-5; D possibly corresponds to TRBD2 (6 bases). Germline CDR1 and CDR2: SGHRS and YFSETQ. The CDR3 consists of 15 residues. Trimming left V 4 bases short and J 4 bases short, with 17 bases between. CDR3 protein: CASSPLAGRSETQYF. For the CDR3, the DNA is TGCGCCAGCAGCCCCCTTGCGGGAAGGTCAGAGACCCAGTACTTC.